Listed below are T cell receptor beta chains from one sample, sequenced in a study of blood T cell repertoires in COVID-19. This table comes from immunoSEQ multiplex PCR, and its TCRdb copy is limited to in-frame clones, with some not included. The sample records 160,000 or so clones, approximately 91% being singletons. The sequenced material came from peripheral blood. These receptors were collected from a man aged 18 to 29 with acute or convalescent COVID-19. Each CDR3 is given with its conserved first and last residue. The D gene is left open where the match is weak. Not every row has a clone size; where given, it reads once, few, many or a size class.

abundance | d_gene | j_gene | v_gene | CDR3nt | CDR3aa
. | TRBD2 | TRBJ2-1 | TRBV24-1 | TGTGCCACCAGTGATTCGGGGGGTAACAATGAGCAGTTCTTC | CATSDSGGNNEQFF
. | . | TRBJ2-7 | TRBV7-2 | TGTGCCAGCAGCTTCACACTAGCAATCGAGCAGTACTTC | CASSFTLAIEQYF
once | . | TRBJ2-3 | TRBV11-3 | TGTGCCAGCAGCCCGCGGGACTTGGCCGATACGCAGTATTTT | CASSPRDLADTQYF
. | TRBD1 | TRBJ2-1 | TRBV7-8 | TGTGCCAGCAGCTTTGACAGGGGGCGAAATGAGCAGTTCTTC | CASSFDRGRNEQFF
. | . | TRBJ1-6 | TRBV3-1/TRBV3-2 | TGTGCCAGCAGCCGGGCGGGGGACGGCCGGTCACCCCTCCACTTT | CASSRAGDGRSPLHF
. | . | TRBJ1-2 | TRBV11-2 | TGTGCCAGCAGCTCCAGGGGTAGAGAAGGCTACACCTTC | CASSSRGREGYTF
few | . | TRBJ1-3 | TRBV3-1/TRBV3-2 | TGTGCCAGCAGCCGCGCTCGGGTCTCTGGAAACACCATATATTTT | CASSRARVSGNTIYF
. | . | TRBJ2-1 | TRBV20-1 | TGCAGTGCCCGAGCGAGACGGTTCTTC | CSARARRFF
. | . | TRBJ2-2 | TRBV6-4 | TGTGCCAGCAGTCAGAAGGGGGGGACCGGGGAGCTGTTTTTT | CASSQKGGTGELFF
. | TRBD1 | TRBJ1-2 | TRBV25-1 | TGTGCCAGCAGTGAGACAGGGGACTATGGCTACACCTTC | CASSETGDYGYTF
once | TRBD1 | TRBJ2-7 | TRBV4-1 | TGCGCCAGCAGCCACCTGGGACAGGGGACCTACGAGCAGTACTTC | CASSHLGQGTYEQYF
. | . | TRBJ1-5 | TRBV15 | TGTGCCACCAGCAGAGATGGGCGGGGGGTCAGCAATCAGCCCCAGCATTTT | CATSRDGRGVSNQPQHF
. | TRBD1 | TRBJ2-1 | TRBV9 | TGTGCCAGCAGCGTAAATCCGGACAGGGAGTATGAGCAGTTCTTC | CASSVNPDREYEQFF
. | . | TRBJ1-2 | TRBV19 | TGTGCCAGTAGTGGACAGACTAACTATGGCTACACCTTC | CASSGQTNYGYTF
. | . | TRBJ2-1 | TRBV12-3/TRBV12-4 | TGTGCCAGCAGTTTACCCGACAAAAATGAGCAGTTCTTC | CASSLPDKNEQFF
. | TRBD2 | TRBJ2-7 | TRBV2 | TGTGCCAGCGGCGGGACTAGCGGGCCCTACGAGCAGTACTTC | CASGGTSGPYEQYF
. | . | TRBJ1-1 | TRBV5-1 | TGCGCCAGCAGCTTGACAGGGTCAGAATCTGAAGCTTTCTTT | CASSLTGSESEAFF
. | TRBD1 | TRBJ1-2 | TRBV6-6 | TGTGCCAGCAGTTACTGGACAGGACACTATGGCTACACCTTC | CASSYWTGHYGYTF
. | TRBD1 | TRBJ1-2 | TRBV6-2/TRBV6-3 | TGTGCCAGCAGTTCTCGGACAGGGAACTATGGCTACACCTTC | CASSSRTGNYGYTF
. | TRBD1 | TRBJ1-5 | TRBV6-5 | TGTGCCAGCAGTCCACAGGGGGTAAGGAATCAGCCCCAGCATTTT | CASSPQGVRNQPQHF
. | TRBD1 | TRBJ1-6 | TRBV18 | TGTGCCAGCTCGCCCGACAGGGAACACAATTCACCCCTCCACTTT | CASSPDREHNSPLHF
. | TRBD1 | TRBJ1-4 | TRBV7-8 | TGTGCCAGCAGCGACGCCCTCCGAGGGGGCTCGTCAGAAAAACTGTTTTTT | CASSDALRGGSSEKLFF
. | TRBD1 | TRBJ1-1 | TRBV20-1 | TGCAGTGCTAGTAGAACAGGGGGCACTGAAGCTTTCTTT | CSASRTGGTEAFF
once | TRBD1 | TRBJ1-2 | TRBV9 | TGTGCCAGCAGCGTAGTCGCAGGGGGCCCGGGTGGCTACACCTTC | CASSVVAGGPGGYTF
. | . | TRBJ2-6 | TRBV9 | TGTGCCAGCAGCCCAAGTATCGGGGCTGGGGCCAACGTCCTGACTTTC | CASSPSIGAGANVLTF
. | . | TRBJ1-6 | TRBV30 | TGTGCCTGGACCGTACCCCCGCCGGGGTCCTATAATTCACCCCTCCACTTT | CAWTVPPPGSYNSPLHF
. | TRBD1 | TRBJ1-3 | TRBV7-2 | TGTGCCAGCAGCTCGGGACAGGGGGCTGGAAACACCATATATTTT | CASSSGQGAGNTIYF
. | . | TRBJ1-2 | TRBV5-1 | TGCGCCAGCAGCTTGGTGGCAGGGGACGACTATGGCTACACCTTC | CASSLVAGDDYGYTF
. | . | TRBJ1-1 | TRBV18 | TGTGCCAGCTCACCAAATCCCGGGGGAATTGGGACTGAAGCTTTCTTT | CASSPNPGGIGTEAFF
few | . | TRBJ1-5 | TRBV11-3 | TGTGCCAGCAGCTTAGATTGCAGGTCCGGGGGGAATCAGCCCCAGCATTTT | CASSLDCRSGGNQPQHF
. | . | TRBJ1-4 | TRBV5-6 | TGTGCCAGCAGCCCACGAGGCTCAACTAATGAAAAACTGTTTTTT | CASSPRGSTNEKLFF
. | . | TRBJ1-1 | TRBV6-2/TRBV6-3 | TGTGCCAGCAGTTCCACTGGACAGAAGAACACTGAAGCTTTCTTT | CASSSTGQKNTEAFF
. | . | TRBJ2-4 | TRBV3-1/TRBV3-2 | TGTGCCAGCAGCCAAGATTCTTGGGGAGATACCAAAAACATTCAGTACTTC | CASSQDSWGDTKNIQYF
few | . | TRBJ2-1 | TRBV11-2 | TGTGCCAGCAGCATCCCGAGACTAGTTTCCAATGAGCAGTTCTTC | CASSIPRLVSNEQFF
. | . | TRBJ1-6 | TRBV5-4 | TGTGCCAGCAGCTTGGATTACTCCTATAATTCACCCCTCCACTTT | CASSLDYSYNSPLHF
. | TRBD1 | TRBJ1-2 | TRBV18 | TGTGCCAGCTCACCGGACAGGGGCTATGGCTACACCTTC | CASSPDRGYGYTF
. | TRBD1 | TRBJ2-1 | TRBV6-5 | TGTGCCAGCAGTCCGGGGACAGGCTCCTACAATGAGCAGTTCTTC | CASSPGTGSYNEQFF
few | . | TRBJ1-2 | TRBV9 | TGTGCCAGCAGCGTTGGGCAGAACCTTAACTATGGCTACACCTTC | CASSVGQNLNYGYTF
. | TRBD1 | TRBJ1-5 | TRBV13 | TGTGCCAGCAGCTTATCTCGACAGGGGGATCAGCCCCAGCATTTT | CASSLSRQGDQPQHF
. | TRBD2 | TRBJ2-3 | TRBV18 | TGTGCCAGCTCACTAGCGGGTAGCACAGATACGCAGTATTTT | CASSLAGSTDTQYF
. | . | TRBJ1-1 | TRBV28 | TGTGCCATCGCACGGGGAAGTGGGTTGAACACTGAAGCTTTCTTT | CAIARGSGLNTEAFF
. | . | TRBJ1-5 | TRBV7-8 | TGTGCCAGCAGCCCCCCGGGGCGGGACAATCAGCCCCAGCATTTT | CASSPPGRDNQPQHF
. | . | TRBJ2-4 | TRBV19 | TGTGCCAGTATTGATCAGGGATACATTCAGTACTTC | CASIDQGYIQYF
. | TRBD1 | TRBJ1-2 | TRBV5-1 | TGCGCCAGCAGCTTAGGACAGGGGGCCTATGGCTACACCTTC | CASSLGQGAYGYTF
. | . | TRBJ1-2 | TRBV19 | TGTGCCAGTAGTCTCCGGGGGGCAAATGGCTACACCTTC | CASSLRGANGYTF
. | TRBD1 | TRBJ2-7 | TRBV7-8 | TGTGCCAGCAGCTTTCGACAGGGACAGTACGAGCAGTACTTC | CASSFRQGQYEQYF
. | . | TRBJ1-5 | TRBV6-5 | TGTGCCAGCAGTCCCCAGGGCGCCCAGCCCCAGCATTTT | CASSPQGAQPQHF
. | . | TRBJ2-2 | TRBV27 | TGTGCCAGCACTTTAGTCGCGGTGAACACCGGGGAGCTGTTTTTT | CASTLVAVNTGELFF
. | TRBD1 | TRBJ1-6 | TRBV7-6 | TGTGCCAGCAGCTCCTCAGGGGGCGCGAGTTCACCCCTCCACTTT | CASSSSGGASSPLHF
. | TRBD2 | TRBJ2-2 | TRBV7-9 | TGTGCCAGCACCTGGGAGGGGAGCAACACCGGGGAGCTGTTTTTT | CASTWEGSNTGELFF